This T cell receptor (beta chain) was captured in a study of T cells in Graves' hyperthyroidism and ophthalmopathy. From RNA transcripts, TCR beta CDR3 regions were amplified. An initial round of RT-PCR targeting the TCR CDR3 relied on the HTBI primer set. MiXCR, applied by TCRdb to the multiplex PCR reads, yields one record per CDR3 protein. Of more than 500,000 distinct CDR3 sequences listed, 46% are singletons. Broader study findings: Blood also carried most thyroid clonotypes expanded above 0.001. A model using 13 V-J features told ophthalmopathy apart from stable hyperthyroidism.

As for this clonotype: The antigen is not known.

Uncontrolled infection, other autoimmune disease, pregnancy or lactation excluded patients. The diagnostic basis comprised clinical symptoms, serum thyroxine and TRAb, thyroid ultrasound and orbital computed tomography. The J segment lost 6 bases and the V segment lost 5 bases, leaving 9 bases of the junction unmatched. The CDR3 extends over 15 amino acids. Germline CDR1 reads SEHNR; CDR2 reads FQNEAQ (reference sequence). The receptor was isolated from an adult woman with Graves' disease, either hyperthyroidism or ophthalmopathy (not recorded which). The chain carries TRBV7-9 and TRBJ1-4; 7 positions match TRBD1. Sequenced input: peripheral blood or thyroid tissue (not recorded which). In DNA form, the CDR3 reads TGTGCCAGCAGCCTCGGGACAGCTCCATATGAAAAACTGTTTTTT. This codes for CASSLGTAPYEKLFF.